This T cell receptor beta chain was recorded in a study of blood T cell repertoires in COVID-19. Study-level information: Both acute and convalescent COVID-19 samples were obtained from the United States, Italy and Spain.

Clones were read by immunoSEQ multiplex PCR, and TCRdb kept only the in-frame ones, dropping some. Seen here are around 230,000 clones, roughly 79% observed once, and the top ten hold 15%. The J segment lost 6 bases and the V segment lost 2 bases, leaving 2 bases of the junction unmatched. Per germline, CDR1 MDHEN and CDR2 SYDVKM. This CDR3 has 14 residues. Sequenced material: PBMCs or T cells enriched from blood (not recorded which). The rearrangement uses TRBV28 and TRBJ1-2; 11 bases map to TRBD1. This sequence was found in a man aged 35-49 years who had recovered from COVID-19. Written as DNA, the CDR3 is TGTGCCAGCAGTTTACCGGACAGGGGGCATGGCTACACCTTC. It translates to CASSLPDRGHGYTF.